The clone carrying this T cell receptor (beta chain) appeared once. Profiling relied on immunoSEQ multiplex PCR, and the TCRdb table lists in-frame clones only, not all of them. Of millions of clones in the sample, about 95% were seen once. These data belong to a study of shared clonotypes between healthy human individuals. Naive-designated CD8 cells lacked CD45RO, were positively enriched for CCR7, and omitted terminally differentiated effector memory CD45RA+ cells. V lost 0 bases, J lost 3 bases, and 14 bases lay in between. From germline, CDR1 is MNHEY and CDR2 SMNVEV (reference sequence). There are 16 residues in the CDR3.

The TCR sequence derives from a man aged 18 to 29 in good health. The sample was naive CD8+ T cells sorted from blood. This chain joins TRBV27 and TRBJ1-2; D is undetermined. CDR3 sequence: CASSLSPLVEYYGYTF. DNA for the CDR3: TGTGCCAGCAGTTTATCCCCTCTGGTGGAGTACTATGGCTACACCTTC.